This paragraph covers one T cell receptor (beta chain) sequence. The antigen remains unidentified. Each population that was sorted was more than 95% pure. Sequencing targeted expressed TCRB transcripts, as all isolated RNA had been reverse transcribed. Some clones are missing from TCRdb's copy, which holds only in-frame ones; the method was immunoSEQ multiplex PCR. The sample lists 600,000 or so clones; over 11% were seen once. The data belong to a study of beta chain features in type 1 diabetes. Across the whole study: What patients shared with healthy donors was a similar profile of age, gender and cell yields.

The V end was cut by 1 base, the J end by 5 bases, with 13 bases between. Germline lookup yields CDR1 SGHTA and CDR2 FQGNSA. There are 15 residues in the CDR3. Study outcomes and limitations: All four CD4+ subsets of Type 1 diabetes patients contained TCRB CDR3s that were moderately but significantly shorter. In comparison with healthy donors, patients had naive, central memory and Treg TCRB repertoires that appeared more similar.

The sequence was obtained from a man between 18 and 35 years old with type 1 diabetes. The chain joins TRBV7-2 to TRBJ2-3, with D possibly being TRBD2 (5 bases). The specimen was naive CD4+ T cells from blood. DNA for the CDR3: TGTGCCAGCAGCTTAGGACGGGAAGGCCAAGATACGCAGTATTTT. It specifies CASSLGREGQDTQYF.